The present T cell receptor beta chain was sequenced within a study of CD8+CD57+ T cells in acquired aplastic anemia. Looking at the study overall: Sorting CD4+ and CD8+ cells gave DNA averaging 3.2 ug. Healthy donors had, on average, approximately 9.9 million reads for their CD4+ cells. Study-wide results and limits: Between the patient and control groups, CD8+ Simpson's diversity did not differ significantly. Found in both controls and patients were around 30 CD8+ CDR3 sequences.

As for this clonotype: Its antigen is unknown.

The CDR3 totals 14 residues. The germline V gene has CDR1 ENHRY and CDR2 SYGVKD. Genomic DNA constituted the template upon which TCR beta VDJ and CDR3 profiling was performed. One entry per CDR3 protein, called by TCRdb with MiXCR from the reads. The sample holds about 190,000 distinct CDR3 sequences, 54% seen once. The clonotype was recovered from a human donor in good health, serving as a control. Sequencing was done on a sample of sorted CD4+, CD8+, or CD8+CD57+ T cells (not recorded which) from PBMCs. The V call is TRBV10-3, the J call TRBJ2-7, with D perhaps assigned TRBD1 or TRBD2 (6 bases each). CDR3 coding DNA: TGTACCACCAGAAGGGGGGAGAGCTCCTACGAGCAGTACGTC. Its translation: CTTRRGESSYEQYV.